The following is a T cell receptor beta chain sequence with its context. Its cognate antigen is unknown. This sample stems from a study of OX40 agonist ivuxolimab in advanced cancers. Study-wide context: Dose-escalation cases comprised hepatocellular carcinoma, melanoma, renal cell or head and neck cancer. Allowance was made for prior anti-PD-1, anti-PD-L1 or anti-CTLA-4 therapy, and roughly 40% had some.

General study points: On average, a greater number of expanded clones characterised CD8+ T cells relative to CD4+.

CDR1 LGHNA and CDR2 YSLEER come from the germline V gene. The CDR3 extends over 17 amino acids. J was trimmed by 1 base and V by 4 bases; bases with no gene match: 8. The assay was immunoSEQ multiplex PCR, and TCRdb's table has in-frame clones only and misses some. The table has roughly 30,000 clones, roughly 87% seen once. Sequencing was performed on CD4+ or CD8+ T cells sorted from blood, taken in a trial of the OX40 agonist ivuxolimab. V is TRBV4-3 and J is TRBJ2-2, with 8 bases lining up with TRBD1. This receptor was obtained from an adult with an advanced solid tumor such as melanoma, head and neck, liver or kidney cancer. CDR3 DNA: TGCGCCAGCAGCCTAGAGGGGACAGGACTGAACACCGGGGAGCTGTTTTTT. Residues: CASSLEGTGLNTGELFF.